The 17 T cell receptor beta chains given below trace back to one sample, sequenced in a study of CD8 T cells in ankylosing spondylitis. General study findings and limits: Within ankylosing spondylitis blood, a TCR beta motif made up of eight or nine highly homologous variants appeared to be characteristic.

Each CDR3 protein gets one entry after TCRdb re-called the 5' RACE reads with MiXCR. The repertoire holds 350,000 to 550,000 distinct CDR3 sequences, with about 25% as singletons. These receptors lack a known antigen. The source material was blood, either unsorted or a sorted T cell fraction (not recorded which). The receptor set was obtained from a male donor with ankylosing spondylitis.

This clonotype was seen more than once but under ten times. This sequence joins TRBV24-1 and TRBJ2-2; 8 positions agree with TRBD1. The CDR3 consists of 16 residues. CDR1 and CDR2 from the germline V gene are KGHDR and SFDVKD. V dropped 0 bases and J dropped 1; count of bases not matched to a gene: 0. CDR3 loop: CATSDLGQGNTGELFF. CDR3 bases: TGTGCCACCAGTGATTTGGGACAGGGGAACACCGGGGAGCTGTTTTTT.

This clonotype was detected only a few times. The rearrangement uses TRBV7-2 and TRBJ2-1; a weak D match, TRBD1 (6 bases). Trimming stripped 2 bases from V and 7 bases from J, with 15 bases between. Germline V gene data show CDR1 as SGHTA and CDR2 as FQGNSA. The CDR3 consists of 15 residues. The CDR3 DNA reads as TGTGCCAGCAGCTTACGGGCAGGGGCTGCGAATGAGCAGTTCTTC. This translates into CASSLRAGAANEQFF.

V gene TRBV9 combines with J gene TRBJ2-1; no definite D call. Germline CDR1 is SGDLS and CDR2 is YYNGEE. The CDR3 contains 14 residues. V dropped 0 bases and J dropped 0 bases, with 4 bases sitting between them. For the CDR3, the DNA is TGTGCCAGCAGCGTAGCCAGCTCCTACAATGAGCAGTTCTTC. Its translation is CASSVASSYNEQFF.

The chain employs TRBV5-5 and TRBJ2-7; a possible D gene is TRBD1 (6 bases). Trimming removed 6 bases from V and 0 bases from J, with 25 bases in between. Germline CDR1 and CDR2: SGHKS and YYEKEE (reference sequence). The CDR3 consists of 18 residues. CDR3 sequence: CASTAGRYRAQNSYEQYF. CDR3 nucleotides: TGTGCCAGCACCGCTGGGCGGTACAGGGCCCAAAACTCCTACGAGCAGTACTTC.

This rearrangement joins TRBV5-4 to TRBJ2-1; the match to TRBD2 covers 9 bases. Losses at the gene ends were 3 bases for V and 2 bases for J; bases not matched to a gene: 21. The CDR3 is 21 amino acids. Germline CDR1 reads SGHNT; CDR2 reads YYREEE (reference sequence). CDR3 bases: TGTGCCAGCAGCTCCGTGGGGGGGGCGCGTTCTAGCGGGACCACCTACAATGAGCAGTTCTTC. It is translated as CASSSVGGARSSGTTYNEQFF.

V gene TRBV5-1 combines with J gene TRBJ2-3; 9 bases agree with TRBD2. CDR3 length: 14 residues. CDR1 is SGHRS and CDR2 is YFSETQ in the germline V gene. V lost 8 bases, J lost 2 bases, and 6 bases stayed unmatched. CDR3 coding DNA: TGCGCCAGTGAACCGGGACTAGCCACAGATACGCAGTATTTT. It codes for CASEPGLATDTQYF.

Relative to its sample, this clonotype is medium-sized. The gene calls are TRBV7-2 and TRBJ2-5; no clear D. V was trimmed by 2 bases and J by 2 bases, leaving 9 bases between them. Looked up from germline, CDR1 is SGHTA and CDR2 is FQGNSA. The CDR3 has 14 amino acids. CDR3 protein: CASSLRWLQETQYF. The CDR3 DNA is TGTGCCAGCAGCTTAAGATGGTTACAAGAGACCCAGTACTTC.

V and J are TRBV12-3 or TRBV12-4 and TRBJ2-2, with 13 bases fitting TRBD2. V gave up 5 bases and J gave up 6 bases; unmatched junction bases: 6. The CDR3 covers 16 residues. CDR3: CASSRRTSGSPGELFF. Here the CDR3 DNA reads TGTGCCAGCAGTCGCCGGACTAGCGGGAGCCCCGGGGAGCTGTTTTTT.

V and J are TRBV20-1 and TRBJ2-3, with TRBD2 as a possible D gene (7 bases). Germline V gene sequence: CDR1 DFQATT, CDR2 SNEGSKA (reference sequence). The CDR3 length is 12 residues. The CDR3 region is CMGRGAADTQYF. The CDR3 region has the DNA TGCATGGGTCGGGGGGCGGCAGATACGCAGTATTTT.

CDR3 sequence (DNA): TGCAGTGCGCAGACTAGCGGGAGTGGATATGAGCAGTTCTTC. The encoded protein is CSAQTSGSGYEQFF. The V call is TRBV20-1, the J call TRBJ2-1, with 12 bases lining up with TRBD2. Germline CDR1 and CDR2: DFQATT and SNEGSKA (reference sequence). This CDR3 has 14 amino acids. After removal of 6 bases from V and 8 bases from J, the junction contained 8 bases not matched to a gene.

This clonotype has only a few counts. The chain couples TRBV5-1 to TRBJ1-2; TRBD1 agrees at 8 bases. The CDR3 contains 15 residues. The V segment lost 5 bases and the J segment 2 bases; nucleotides outside the gene matches: 8. Per the germline V gene, CDR1 is SGHRS and CDR2 is YFSETQ. CDR3 residues: CASRFGTGSNYGYTF. DNA of the CDR3: TGCGCCAGCAGATTCGGGACAGGATCGAACTATGGCTACACCTTC.

This clonotype was seen more than once but under ten times. The chain is built from TRBV5-1 and TRBJ1-2; 9 bases match TRBD1. Germline values: CDR1 SGHRS, CDR2 YFSETQ. This CDR3 contains 13 residues. V shed 3 bases and J 5 bases; nucleotides not matched to a gene: 2. CDR3 nucleotide sequence: TGCGCCAGCAGCTCGGACAGGGGATATGGCTACACCTTC. Translated, it gives CASSSDRGYGYTF.

This clonotype was seen a handful of times. The rearrangement links TRBV3-1 to TRBJ2-1; D is unresolved. The germline V gene has CDR1 LGHDT and CDR2 YNNKEL (reference sequence). The CDR3 contains 13 residues. V lost 4 bases and J lost 5, with 9 bases in between. Here the CDR3 DNA reads TGTGCCAGCAGCCTCCAAATAAACAATGAGCAGTTCTTC. Encoded protein: CASSLQINNEQFF.

The chain carries TRBV9 and TRBJ2-3; 7 nucleotides align to TRBD2. The germline gives CDR1 SGDLS, CDR2 YYNGEE. There are 14 residues in the CDR3. The V gene end was trimmed by 0 bases and the J gene end by 4 bases; junction bases not matched to a gene: 2. The CDR3 here is CASSVGTSADTQYF. The CDR3 bases are TGTGCCAGCAGCGTAGGTACTAGCGCAGATACGCAGTATTTT.

This clonotype was counted a few times. The chain's CDR3 is CASSYGTGGNEQYF. The CDR3 region has the DNA TGTGCCAGCAGCTACGGGACAGGGGGCAACGAGCAGTACTTC. V and J are TRBV3-1 and TRBJ2-7, with 12 bases lining up with TRBD1. Per the germline V gene, CDR1 is LGHDT and CDR2 is YNNKEL (reference sequence). After removal of 5 bases from V and 5 bases from J, the junction contained 4 bases not matched to a gene. The CDR3 length is 14 residues.

This clonotype was counted a few times. The chain links TRBV7-9 to TRBJ2-1; the match to TRBD2 covers 16 bases. Germline V gives CDR1 SEHNR, CDR2 FQNEAQ (reference sequence). The CDR3 covers 16 residues. J was trimmed by 7 bases and V by 4 bases; bases with no gene match: 4. This CDR3 reads CASSSGLAGGLNEQFF. The CDR3 region has the DNA TGTGCCAGCAGCTCGGGACTAGCGGGAGGGCTAAATGAGCAGTTCTTC.

This clonotype turned up a few times. The CDR3 loop is CASIVHNNEQFF. The DNA of the CDR3 is TGTGCCAGCATCGTCCATAACAATGAGCAGTTCTTC. The V call is TRBV2, the J call TRBJ2-1; D not resolved. CDR1 is SNHLY, CDR2 FYNNEI, per germline. The CDR3 loop spans 12 amino acids. With 7 bases removed from V and 5 bases from J, the gap between germline ends came to 9 bases.